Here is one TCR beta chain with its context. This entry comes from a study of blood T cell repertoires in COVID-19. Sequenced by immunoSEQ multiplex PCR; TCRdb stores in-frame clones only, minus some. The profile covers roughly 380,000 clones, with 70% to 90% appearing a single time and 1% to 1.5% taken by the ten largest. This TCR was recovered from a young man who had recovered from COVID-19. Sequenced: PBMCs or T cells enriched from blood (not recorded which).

For the CDR3, the DNA is TGTGCCAGCAGCTTGGTCGCGGGCACTGAAGCTTTCTTT. Its protein product is CASSLVAGTEAFF. The rearrangement joins TRBV5-6 to TRBJ1-1; D is unresolved. Germline V CDR1 and CDR2: SGHDT, YYEEEE. Trimming stripped 0 bases from V and 4 bases from J, with 7 bases between. The CDR3 is 13 amino acids. The full variable domain, rest sourced from reference TRBV5-6 and TRBJ1-1, is DAGVTQSPTHLIKTRGQQVTLRCSPKSGHDTVSWYQQALGQGPQFIFQYYEEEERQRGNFPDRFSGHQFPNYSSELNVNALLLGDSALYLCASSLVAGTEAFFGQGTRLTVV.